The T cell receptor beta chain under discussion was sequenced for a study of T cell repertoires in cytomegalovirus infection (dated by TCRdb to the late 2010s). Broadly, across the study: Peptide stimulations targeted recently identified HLA-C-restricted CMV epitopes, whose presentation resists viral immunomodulation, together with well-studied HLA-B-restricted epitopes. Because public TCR beta signatures pointed to carriage of CMV infection together with the matching HLA type, the HLA type of each donor mattered for the analysis. Points the paper makes about the study in general: In the ex vivo response, HLA-C-restricted CMV-specific TCR beta clonotypes were dominant, and in two of eight donors the single most frequent clonotype came from this HLA-C-restricted group. In both this cohort and an independent roughly 400-donor cohort, the cumulative frequency of public TCR beta family members distinguished carriers of CMV infection plus the relevant HLA type.

From the germline V gene, CDR1 is MNHEY and CDR2 is SVGAGI. The CDR3 contains 15 residues, cysteine and phenylalanine counted. Only the CDR3 part of the read is kept: 45 bases, read in frame from the first base. V is clipped by 7 bases and J by 2 bases, and the sequence between their germline boundaries is 17 bases long. Note on this clonotype: The antigen this receptor binds is unknown. Base qualities are not recorded, but no much larger clone differs from it by a single base.

The treatment or condition label, as the study defines it: in vitro stimulation with specific CMV peptide epitopes to enrich CMV-specific T cells. Sequencing used an Illumina HiSeq 1500. The raw public reads went through TCRdb reprocessing: fastp at Q25, MiXCR clone calling, in-frame beta chains kept. Here each entry gathers all rows of one CDR3 protein and keeps the most common genes and DNA. The sample has around 900,000 distinct CDR3 sequences on record, roughly 30% of them singletons. The ten largest make up roughly an eighth of the sample. This TCR was sampled from a human donor in good health (CMV status not recorded). Some clones in this sample may be carry-over from other donors' samples. The V gene is TRBV6-5 and the J gene is TRBJ1-1, with TRBD1 as a weak D call on 6 bases. The sequencing here drew on cultured CD8+ T cells from PBMCs, taken from culture after CMV antigen stimulation. In nucleotide form, the sequence is TGTGCCAGCAAAGAGATCGGGGGGCAAAACACTGAAGCTTTCTTT. This is translated as CASKEIGGQNTEAFF.